This T cell receptor beta chain was observed in a study of T cells after yellow fever vaccination. The CDR3 length is 16 residues. Germline values: CDR1 MDHEN, CDR2 SYDVKM. Trimming removed 7 bases from V and 4 bases from J, with 17 bases in between. This clonotype was observed a few times. Its specificity is not known. General observations from the study: A small share of clonotypes appeared in both CD4 and CD8 compartments. By day 5 rather than day 15, the secondary response had peaked, though it was weaker.

TCR cDNA was made by 5'RACE template switching, adding a universal primer site and UMIs. Via MiXCR, TCRdb re-called the 5' RACE reads, giving one row per CDR3 protein. This sample carries 150,000 to 200,000 distinct CDR3 sequences, roughly a tenth of them seen once, and the ten largest clones take around 35%. This chain joins TRBV28 and TRBJ1-6; D is uncertain. The TCR sequence derives from a man between 18 and 35 years old who received the YFV17D yellow fever vaccine. The specimen was CD8+ T cells sorted from PBMCs, collected 45 days after the yellow fever booster vaccination. The CDR3 bases are TGTGCCAGCACCCGGGATTTCTCGGAGTATAATTCACCCCTCCACTTT. As protein: CASTRDFSEYNSPLHF.